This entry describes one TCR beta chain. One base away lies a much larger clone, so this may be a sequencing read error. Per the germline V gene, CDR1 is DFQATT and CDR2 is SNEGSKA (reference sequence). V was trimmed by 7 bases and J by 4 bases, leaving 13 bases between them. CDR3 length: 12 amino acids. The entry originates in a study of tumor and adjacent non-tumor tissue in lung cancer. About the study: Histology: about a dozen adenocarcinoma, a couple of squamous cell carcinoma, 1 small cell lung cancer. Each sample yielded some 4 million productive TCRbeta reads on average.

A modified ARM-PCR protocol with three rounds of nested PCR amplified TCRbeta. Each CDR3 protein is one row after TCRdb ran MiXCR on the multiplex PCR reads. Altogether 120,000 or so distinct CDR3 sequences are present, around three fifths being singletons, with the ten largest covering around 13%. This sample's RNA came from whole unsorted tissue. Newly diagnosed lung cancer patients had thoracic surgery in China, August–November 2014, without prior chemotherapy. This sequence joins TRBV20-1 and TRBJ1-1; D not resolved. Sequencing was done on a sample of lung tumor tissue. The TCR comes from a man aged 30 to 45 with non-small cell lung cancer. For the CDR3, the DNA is TGCAGTGGTGCTCTTCGGCGCACTGAAGCTTTCTTT. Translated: CSGALRRTEAFF.